Below, 10 T cell receptor beta chains from the same sample are listed, as sequenced in a study of shared clonotypes between healthy human individuals. Some clones are missing from TCRdb's copy, which holds only in-frame ones; the method was immunoSEQ multiplex PCR. Of approximately 640,000 clones listed, around 72% are singletons. The sequencing sample was made of memory CD4+ T cells sorted from blood. As for subset: CD45RA-negative fraction. The source is a woman in her 30s in good health.

For this clone: This probably arose from a read error, given a far larger clone one base away. This CDR3 is also generated by other DNA sequences in the sample. The gene calls are TRBV11-2 and TRBJ2-7, with D unclear. CDR1 SGHAT and CDR2 FQNNGV come from the germline V gene. The length of the CDR3 is 16 residues. CDR3 sequence (DNA): TGTGCCAGCAGCTTAGGAAGGACGTTAAGCTCCTATGAGCAGTACTTC. It is translated as CASSLGRTLSSYEQYF.

V is TRBV7-8 and J is TRBJ2-7; TRBD2 agrees at 14 bases. The V and J ends lost 4 bases and 5 bases, in that order; junction bases with no gene match: 7. The CDR3 spans 16 residues. Germline CDR1 and CDR2: SGHVS and FQNEAQ. The CDR3 region is CASSSSGTSGRHEQYF. The CDR3 bases are TGTGCCAGCAGCTCATCCGGGACTAGCGGGAGACACGAGCAGTACTTC.

The chain has TRBV28 and TRBJ1-2, with TRBD1 matching over 8 bases. Trimming removed 10 bases from V and 4 bases from J; junction bases left unmatched: 8. This CDR3 has 13 amino acids. Per germline, CDR1 MDHEN and CDR2 SYDVKM. As DNA, the CDR3 is TGTGCCATCCCAAAGGGGACAGGCTATGGCTACACCTTC. Protein product: CAIPKGTGYGYTF.

The genes are TRBV4-1 and TRBJ2-2; D not certain. The CDR3 contains 14 residues. The germline V gene has CDR1 MGHRA and CDR2 YSYEKL. V lost 4 bases and J 1 base, leaving 7 bases between the germline ends. The CDR3 sequence: CASSRRMNTGELFF. The CDR3 DNA is TGCGCCAGCAGCCGACGGATGAACACCGGGGAGCTGTTTTTT.

The J gene is TRBJ2-5, the V gene TRBV20-1; D remains unclear. The DNA end is a closer match to TRBJ2-7, so the J assignment may be wrong. The CDR3 has 11 amino acids. Looked up from germline, CDR1 is DFQATT and CDR2 is SNEGSKA (reference sequence). CDR3 in DNA: TGCAGTGCTAGAGACCCCTACGAGCAGTACTTC. It yields the protein CSARDPYEQYF.

The J gene is TRBJ1-5, the V gene TRBV18; 9 bases agree with TRBD1. Germline V CDR1 and CDR2: KGHSH, LQKENI. J lost 2 bases, V lost 6 bases, and 17 bases had no gene match. This CDR3 is 19 amino acids long. The CDR3 DNA reads TGTGCCAGCTCTCCGCGTGGACAGGGGTCAGGACCTGGCAATCAGCCCCAGCATTTT. This codes for CASSPRGQGSGPGNQPQHF.

The chain has TRBV27 and TRBJ2-3, with D possibly TRBD2 on 6 matching bases. The V end was cut by 8 bases, the J end by 3 bases, with 12 bases between. The CDR3 runs to 13 residues. Germline CDR1 reads MNHEY; CDR2 reads SMNVEV (reference sequence). Here the CDR3 reads CASASGRTDTQYF. The CDR3 DNA sequence: TGTGCCAGCGCCTCGGGGAGGACAGATACGCAGTATTTT.

This clone was detected only once. The rearrangement links TRBV12-5 to TRBJ2-1; either TRBD1 or TRBD2 may fit D (5 bases each). Germline V lookup: CDR1 LGHNT, CDR2 FRNRAP. The CDR3 runs to 15 residues. V was trimmed by 5 bases and J by 7 bases, leaving 18 bases between them. This CDR3 is CASGVGGGPFNEQFF. Written as DNA, the CDR3 is TGTGCTAGTGGTGTTGGGGGTGGCCCATTTAATGAGCAGTTCTTC.

The rearrangement joins TRBV30 to TRBJ1-3, with a weak D call TRBD1 (5 bases). Germline loops: CDR1 GTSNPN, CDR2 SVGIG (reference sequence). Trimming removed 5 bases from V and 2 bases from J, with 13 bases in between. This CDR3 comprises 14 residues. CDR3 loop: CAWYRGTAGNTIYF. CDR3 DNA: TGTGCCTGGTATCGGGGGACGGCTGGAAACACCATATATTTT.

Here the CDR3 DNA reads TGCGCCAGCAGCTGGAGGGGGACCGAGGGACAAGAGACCCAGTACTTC. Translating gives CASSWRGTEGQETQYF. This chain joins TRBV5-1 and TRBJ2-5; D may be TRBD1 or TRBD2 (6 bases each). The V and J ends lost 3 bases and 2 bases respectively, with 17 bases between them. Germline CDR1 and CDR2: SGHRS and YFSETQ. The CDR3 runs 16 residues.